The subject of this entry is one T cell receptor beta chain. This sample is drawn from a study of blood T cell repertoires in COVID-19. Study overall: There were acute and convalescent COVID-19 samples, and they came from the United States, Italy and Spain. T cells, B-cell-depleted T cells, or PBMCs provided the cDNA or gDNA that served as material.

Per the original data handling: Counts of nucleated cells, estimated from reference gene primer amplification, were obtained. Assay: immunoSEQ multiplex PCR; the TCRdb copy retains only in-frame clones and omits some. For V, J and clone size, that table is used; D and trimming come from the DNA. The sample shows fewer than 300,000 clones, 81% of them seen only once. This receptor was identified in a woman in her fifties or sixties with active or convalescent COVID-19. The sequencing sample was made of peripheral blood.

The CDR3 loop is CASSPWTGSTDTQYF. The CDR3 DNA is TGTGCCAGCAGCCCCTGGACAGGGAGCACAGATACGCAGTATTTT. The V and J genes are TRBV7-2 and TRBJ2-3, with TRBD1 identical over 8 bases. The V segment lost 5 bases and the J segment 0 bases; nucleotides outside the gene matches: 4. The CDR3 runs 15 residues. The germline V gene encodes CDR1 SGHTA and CDR2 FQGNSA.